This paragraph covers one TCR beta chain sequence. This clone has a single count. The antigen this receptor binds is unknown. Base qualities are not provided; no much larger clone lies one nucleotide away. A second Seattle source provided samples from volunteer blood donors who had recovered from COVID-19. Collaborating institutions collected whole blood in K2EDTA tubes following their own protocols. For TCRbeta analysis, collaborators shipped samples as frozen whole blood, isolated PBMCs, or DNA extracted from either of those sample types. CDR1 is given as SGHDT and CDR2 as YYEEEE, both from the germline V gene. The CDR3 goes from the cysteine to the phenylalanine over 13 residues. Only CDR3 DNA is held: 39 bases, read in frame from base 1. V loses 4 bases of germline sequence and J loses 5 bases, and the interval between the two ends is 12 bases. This entry belongs to a study of blood T cell repertoires in COVID-19 (dated by TCRdb to the early 2020s). General notes on the study: Collaborator samples came from the United States, Italy and Spain and covered acute and convalescent phases of COVID-19. The material from the prospective study consisted of cDNA or gDNA derived from T cells, B-cell-depleted T cells, or PBMCs. Deeply sampled blood TCRbeta repertoires from subjects exposed to, actively infected with, or recovered from COVID-19 were included in the dataset. A freely available public database, intended as a resource for researchers studying the immune response to SARS-CoV-2, is where the repertoires were released. The samples were drawn from two sources: the first 160 participants of the ongoing ImmuneRACE study, and over 1,000 subjects contributed by 6 global collaborators. Sample metadata almost always included a de-identified subject ID, COVID-19 status, age in years and sex. Where available, HLA class I and class II types were obtained from metadata supplied by the sample provider rather than from assay-based typing. Broader findings and caveats from the paper: How much clinical and demographic metadata was included differed by source and by participant, and the metadata was provided uncurated.

TCRbeta CDR3 regions were amplified from genomic DNA by means of the immunoSEQ Assay, a bias-controlled multiplex PCR. The paper's processing steps were these. The number of nucleated cells in each sample was estimated from the amplification of reference gene primers within the assay. To quantify the absolute abundance of each unique TCRbeta CDR3 rearrangement, sequence reads were collapsed and filtered. For each sample, productive Simpson clonality was calculated as the square root of Simpson's diversity index across productive rearrangements. The table comes from immuneACCESS by way of TCRdb, which keeps in-frame sequences with V and J called. Part of the clones is missing from these tables; in studies checked, under half for an unresolved V gene and the rest for unknown reasons. V, J and clone size are taken as reported in that table, and D and trimming were inferred from the DNA itself. Here the sample has around 230,000 clones; around 84% occur a single time. Around 2% of the sample is taken by the ten largest.

The receptor was isolated from a man aged 35-49 years who had recovered from COVID-19. Sequencing was done on a sample of peripheral blood. The receptor chain draws on TRBV5-6 and TRBJ1-1, with the D segment identity uncertain. This receptor has the CDR3 CASSTDLGTEAFF. The nucleotides read TGTGCCAGCAGCACGGACTTGGGTACTGAAGCTTTCTTT.